A selection of T cell receptor beta chains follows, all from one sample in a study of T cell responses to AZD1222 COVID-19 vaccine. Using immunoSEQ multiplex PCR, the repertoire was profiled, and TCRdb retains in-frame clones only, with some absent. The repertoire includes about 30,000 clones, approximately 91% of them detected once, and about 50% sits in the top ten. The sequenced sample was peripheral blood, obtained on day 0 of AZD1222 vaccination. Receptors were obtained from an adult in good health. Each CDR3 is given with its conserved first and last residue. The D gene is left open where the match is weak. For some rows the clone size is stated as once, few or many, or as a class when expanded; others skip it.

D: TRBD1
J: TRBJ1-6
size: .
V: TRBV4-1
CDR3: CASSQETGFYSPLHF
DNA: TGCGCCAGCAGCCAAGAGACAGGGTTTTATTCACCCCTCCACTTT

D: .
J: TRBJ1-6
size: .
V: TRBV19
CDR3: CASIDSHLLHNSPLHF
DNA: TGTGCCAGTATCGATTCCCACTTACTTCATAATTCACCCCTCCACTTT

D: .
J: TRBJ2-2
size: .
V: TRBV25-1
CDR3: CASSELVTGELFF
DNA: TGTGCCAGCAGTGAGTTAGTCACCGGGGAGCTGTTTTTT

D: TRBD1
J: TRBJ1-6
size: .
V: TRBV5-4
CDR3: CASSLQQGAGSPLHF
DNA: TGTGCCAGCAGCCTCCAACAGGGGGCAGGATCACCCCTCCACTTT

D: .
J: TRBJ1-2
size: .
V: TRBV6-2/TRBV6-3
CDR3: CASSSVDRTNYGYTF
DNA: TGTGCCAGCAGTTCGGTTGACAGAACTAACTATGGCTACACCTTC

D: .
J: TRBJ1-2
size: .
V: TRBV4-3
CDR3: CASSQDHPGDGKGYTF
DNA: TGCGCCAGCAGCCAAGATCATCCGGGGGACGGTAAGGGCTACACCTTC

D: .
J: TRBJ1-5
size: .
V: TRBV12-3/TRBV12-4
CDR3: CASSLAQLMPQHF
DNA: TGTGCCAGCAGTTTGGCCCAGTTGATGCCCCAGCATTTT

D: .
J: TRBJ1-2
size: .
V: TRBV6-5
CDR3: CASSYAANYGYTF
DNA: TGTGCCAGCAGTTACGCGGCTAACTATGGCTACACCTTC

D: .
J: TRBJ2-1
size: .
V: TRBV4-1
CDR3: CASRTIGREHNEQFF
DNA: TGCGCCAGCAGAACGATTGGACGGGAGCACAATGAGCAGTTCTTC

D: .
J: TRBJ1-5
size: .
V: TRBV14
CDR3: CASSQGYQPQHF
DNA: TGTGCCAGCAGCCAGGGTTACCAGCCCCAGCATTTT

D: .
J: TRBJ2-7
size: .
V: TRBV19
CDR3: CASSIGFRSYEQYF
DNA: TGTGCCAGTAGTATTGGGTTTCGCTCCTACGAGCAGTACTTC

D: .
J: TRBJ2-7
size: few
V: TRBV10-3
CDR3: CAIRSGLRVEQYF
DNA: TGTGCCATCAGGAGTGGTTTGCGGGTGGAGCAGTACTTC

D: .
J: TRBJ2-2
size: .
V: TRBV7-7
CDR3: CASSSTRSNTGELFF
DNA: TGTGCCAGCAGCTCGACGCGGTCCAACACCGGGGAGCTGTTTTTT

D: .
J: TRBJ1-5
size: .
V: TRBV3-1/TRBV3-2
CDR3: CASRKTGLYSNQPQHF
DNA: TGTGCCAGCAGAAAGACGGGCCTTTATAGCAATCAGCCCCAGCATTTT

D: TRBD1
J: TRBJ1-3
size: .
V: TRBV3-1/TRBV3-2
CDR3: CASSPPSEQGPRNTIYF
DNA: TGTGCCAGCAGCCCCCCAAGCGAACAGGGGCCGCGAAACACCATATATTTT

D: .
J: TRBJ1-2
size: .
V: TRBV11-2
CDR3: CASRTRQVGYTF
DNA: TGTGCCAGCAGGACCCGACAGGTCGGCTACACCTTC

D: .
J: TRBJ1-5
size: .
V: TRBV4-3
CDR3: CASSQDLNSNQPQHF
DNA: TGCGCCAGCAGCCAAGATCTTAATAGCAATCAGCCCCAGCATTTT

D: TRBD2
J: TRBJ2-5
size: .
V: TRBV5-4
CDR3: CASSLVGGVQETQYF
DNA: TGTGCCAGCAGCTTGGTGGGGGGGGTCCAAGAGACCCAGTACTTC

D: .
J: TRBJ1-2
size: .
V: TRBV7-9
CDR3: CASSLGAGNEGYTF
DNA: TGTGCCAGCAGCTTAGGGGCAGGGAATGAAGGCTACACCTTC

D: .
J: TRBJ2-3
size: .
V: TRBV12-3/TRBV12-4
CDR3: CASSFLLIGLQYF
DNA: TGTGCCAGCAGTTTTCTTCTTATCGGACTTCAGTATTTT

D: .
J: TRBJ2-6
size: .
V: TRBV29-1
CDR3: CSVAGTGANVLTF
DNA: TGCAGCGTTGCAGGGACTGGGGCCAACGTCCTGACTTTC

D: .
J: TRBJ1-2
size: .
V: TRBV6-5
CDR3: CASGVRGYGYTF
DNA: TGTGCCTCAGGGGTGCGGGGGTATGGCTACACCTTC

D: .
J: TRBJ2-3
size: .
V: TRBV2
CDR3: CASSTDTQYF
DNA: TGTGCCAGCAGTACTGATACGCAGTATTTT

D: .
J: TRBJ1-1
size: .
V: TRBV6-5
CDR3: CASSRGSAGDTEAFF
DNA: TGTGCCAGCAGCCGTGGGTCCGCGGGGGACACTGAAGCTTTCTTT

D: .
J: TRBJ1-1
size: once
V: TRBV4-3
CDR3: CASSQDRGTANTEAFF
DNA: TGCGCCAGCAGCCAAGACCGTGGGACGGCGAACACTGAAGCTTTCTTT

D: .
J: TRBJ1-2
size: few
V: TRBV2
CDR3: CASSASADYGYTF
DNA: TGTGCCAGCAGTGCTTCTGCCGACTATGGCTACACCTTC

D: TRBD1
J: TRBJ1-1
size: .
V: TRBV4-2
CDR3: CASSQAAGQGNTEAFF
DNA: TGTGCCAGCAGCCAAGCGGCGGGACAGGGGAACACTGAAGCTTTCTTT

D: TRBD2
J: TRBJ2-1
size: .
V: TRBV5-1
CDR3: CASSLGPGGYNEQFF
DNA: TGCGCCAGCAGCTTGGGTCCGGGGGGCTACAATGAGCAGTTCTTC

D: .
J: TRBJ1-6
size: .
V: TRBV19
CDR3: CASSMVVSPSSPLHF
DNA: TGTGCCAGTAGTATGGTCGTTTCCCCTAGTTCACCCCTCCACTTT

D: TRBD1
J: TRBJ2-6
size: .
V: TRBV19
CDR3: CASSRDSSSGANVLTF
DNA: TGTGCCAGTAGTAGGGACAGCAGCTCTGGGGCCAACGTCCTGACTTTC

D: TRBD1
J: TRBJ2-3
size: .
V: TRBV7-2
CDR3: CASSLGQGASTDTQYF
DNA: TGTGCCAGCAGCTTAGGACAGGGGGCTAGCACAGATACGCAGTATTTT

D: .
J: TRBJ2-7
size: .
V: TRBV5-1
CDR3: CASRVPPYEQYF
DNA: TGCGCCAGCAGGGTCCCACCTTACGAGCAGTACTTC

D: .
J: TRBJ2-3
size: .
V: TRBV10-1
CDR3: CASSESLSSEPDTQYF
DNA: TGCGCCAGCAGTGAGTCGTTGAGTTCGGAGCCAGATACGCAGTATTTT

D: TRBD1
J: TRBJ1-1
size: .
V: TRBV10-3
CDR3: CAISQGARNTEAFF
DNA: TGTGCCATCAGCCAGGGGGCGCGGAACACTGAAGCTTTCTTT

D: .
J: TRBJ1-3
size: .
V: TRBV5-6
CDR3: CASSQDGASGNTIYF
DNA: TGTGCCAGCAGTCAGGACGGAGCCTCTGGAAACACCATATATTTT

D: .
J: TRBJ2-7
size: .
V: TRBV30
CDR3: CAWSDGVRREQYF
DNA: TGTGCCTGGAGCGACGGGGTGAGACGCGAGCAGTACTTC

D: TRBD2
J: TRBJ2-7
size: .
V: TRBV27
CDR3: CASSSSGGPYEQYF
DNA: TGTGCCAGCAGTAGTAGCGGGGGCCCCTACGAGCAGTACTTC

D: .
J: TRBJ2-7
size: .
V: TRBV2
CDR3: CASSPTRTYEQYF
DNA: TGTGCCAGCAGCCCTACAAGGACCTACGAGCAGTACTTC

D: .
J: TRBJ2-1
size: .
V: TRBV2
CDR3: CASSEQGVINEQFF
DNA: TGTGCCAGCAGTGAGCAAGGGGTGATCAATGAGCAGTTCTTC

D: .
J: TRBJ1-3
size: .
V: TRBV7-8
CDR3: CASSLTAGNTIYF
DNA: TGTGCCAGCAGTCTGACTGCTGGAAACACCATATATTTT

D: .
J: TRBJ2-2
size: .
V: TRBV24-1
CDR3: CATSDLYTGELFF
DNA: TGTGCCACCAGTGATTTGTACACCGGGGAGCTGTTTTTT

D: TRBD1
J: TRBJ2-3
size: .
V: TRBV5-1
CDR3: CASRQGGGTDTQYF
DNA: TGCGCCAGCAGACAGGGGGGTGGAACAGATACGCAGTATTTT

D: .
J: TRBJ1-2
size: .
V: TRBV4-3
CDR3: CASSHRNGLGYTF
DNA: TGCGCCAGCAGCCACCGTAACGGGTTGGGCTACACCTTC

D: .
J: TRBJ1-2
size: .
V: TRBV6-6
CDR3: CASSYSAPPGYTF
DNA: TGTGCCAGCAGTTACTCGGCCCCCCCTGGCTACACCTTC

D: TRBD1
J: TRBJ2-7
size: few
V: TRBV19
CDR3: CASSIYPGTGSDEQYF
DNA: TGTGCCAGTAGTATTTATCCCGGGACAGGGAGCGACGAGCAGTACTTC

D: .
J: TRBJ1-5
size: .
V: TRBV19
CDR3: CASSIYGNSNQPQHF
DNA: TGTGCCAGTAGTATATACGGTAATAGCAATCAGCCCCAGCATTTT

D: .
J: TRBJ2-2
size: once
V: TRBV5-1
CDR3: CASSLDTGAYTGELFF
DNA: TGCGCCAGCAGCTTGGATACCGGGGCCTACACCGGGGAGCTGTTTTTT

D: .
J: TRBJ2-3
size: once
V: TRBV7-6
CDR3: CASSLLARVVADTQYF
DNA: TGTGCCAGCAGCTTATTAGCCAGGGTGGTGGCAGATACGCAGTATTTT